This entry lists 7 T cell receptor beta chains sequenced from one sample in a study of T-cell reconstitution after alpha-beta-depleted transplantation in children. For TCRbeta, the library was prepared with unique molecular identifiers. TCRdb ran MiXCR on the PCR reads and lists one entry per CDR3 protein. The sample has approximately 170,000 distinct CDR3 sequences, around 10% seen once. This specimen was PBMCs, taken before TCRalphabeta/CD19-depleted stem cell transplant. Source of these receptors: a boy aged 2 to 10 with acute myeloid leukemia, due to receive a stem cell transplant.

This clonotype was counted at least ten times. The rearrangement links TRBV5-1 to TRBJ2-7, with TRBD1 as a possible D gene (6 bases). CDR1 and CDR2 from the germline V gene are SGHRS and YFSETQ. The CDR3 has 16 residues. Trimming pared 2 bases from V and 3 bases from J, leaving 18 bases between. Here the CDR3 DNA reads TGCGCCAGCAGCTTCACTGGAACAGGGTTAAACTACGAGCAGTACTTC. This gives the protein CASSFTGTGLNYEQYF.

This clonotype appeared many times. V and J are TRBV20-1 and TRBJ1-1; no reliable D call. CDR1 and CDR2 from the germline V gene are DFQATT and SNEGSKA (reference sequence). The CDR3 has 13 amino acids. The V end lost 7 bases, the J end lost 0 bases, and 12 bases lay between the germline ends. CDR3 region: CSVPTLMNTEAFF. CDR3 bases: TGCAGTGTCCCGACACTCATGAACACTGAAGCTTTCTTT.

The rearrangement uses TRBV6-1 and TRBJ2-7; D uncertain. Germline CDR1 reads MNHNS; CDR2 reads SASEGT. CDR3 length: 14 amino acids. V lost 1 base and J 0 bases, leaving 7 bases between the germline ends. The CDR3 nucleotides are TGTGCCAGCAGTGAAGATTCCAGCTCCTACGAGCAGTACGTC. Its protein is CASSEDSSSYEQYV.

This clonotype was counted many times. The junction shows a germline mismatch at one end, possibly a read error. The rearrangement uses TRBV3-1 and TRBJ2-1; D not resolved. Germline CDR1 is LGHDT and CDR2 is YNNKEL (reference sequence). This CDR3 contains 14 residues. CDR3 DNA: TGTGCCAGCAGCCAAGAATCCGGTTTGGATGATCAGTTCTTC. Translation gives CASSQESGLDDQFF.

This clonotype was recorded at least ten times. The V gene is TRBV3-1, the J gene TRBJ2-7, with unresolved D. This CDR3 is 14 amino acids long. Trimming took 0 bases from V and 3 from J, leaving 9 bases between them. Germline V gene sequence: CDR1 LGHDT, CDR2 YNNKEL (reference sequence). The DNA of the CDR3 is TGTGCCAGCAGCCAAGAAGGGATGAACTACGAGCAGTACTTC. This gives the protein CASSQEGMNYEQYF.

This clonotype was seen many times. The chain has TRBV5-1 and TRBJ2-2; unclear D gene. V lost 1 base to trimming and J lost 8 bases, with 9 bases between them. This CDR3 has 13 residues. Germline V lookup: CDR1 SGHRS, CDR2 YFSETQ. CDR3 sequence reads: CASSLISSGELFF. The CDR3 DNA reads as TGCGCCAGCAGCTTGATTTCGTCGGGGGAGCTGTTTTTT.

Ten or more counts support this clonotype. The rearrangement joins TRBV30 to TRBJ2-3, with D tentatively TRBD1 (5 bases). V lost 1 base and J 6 bases, leaving 8 bases between the germline ends. The CDR3 has 12 amino acids. Germline-derived CDR1 and CDR2 are GTSNPN and SVGIG (reference sequence). The CDR3 spells CAWSEGRDTQYF. CDR3 DNA: TGTGCCTGGAGTGAGGGGCGGGATACGCAGTATTTT.